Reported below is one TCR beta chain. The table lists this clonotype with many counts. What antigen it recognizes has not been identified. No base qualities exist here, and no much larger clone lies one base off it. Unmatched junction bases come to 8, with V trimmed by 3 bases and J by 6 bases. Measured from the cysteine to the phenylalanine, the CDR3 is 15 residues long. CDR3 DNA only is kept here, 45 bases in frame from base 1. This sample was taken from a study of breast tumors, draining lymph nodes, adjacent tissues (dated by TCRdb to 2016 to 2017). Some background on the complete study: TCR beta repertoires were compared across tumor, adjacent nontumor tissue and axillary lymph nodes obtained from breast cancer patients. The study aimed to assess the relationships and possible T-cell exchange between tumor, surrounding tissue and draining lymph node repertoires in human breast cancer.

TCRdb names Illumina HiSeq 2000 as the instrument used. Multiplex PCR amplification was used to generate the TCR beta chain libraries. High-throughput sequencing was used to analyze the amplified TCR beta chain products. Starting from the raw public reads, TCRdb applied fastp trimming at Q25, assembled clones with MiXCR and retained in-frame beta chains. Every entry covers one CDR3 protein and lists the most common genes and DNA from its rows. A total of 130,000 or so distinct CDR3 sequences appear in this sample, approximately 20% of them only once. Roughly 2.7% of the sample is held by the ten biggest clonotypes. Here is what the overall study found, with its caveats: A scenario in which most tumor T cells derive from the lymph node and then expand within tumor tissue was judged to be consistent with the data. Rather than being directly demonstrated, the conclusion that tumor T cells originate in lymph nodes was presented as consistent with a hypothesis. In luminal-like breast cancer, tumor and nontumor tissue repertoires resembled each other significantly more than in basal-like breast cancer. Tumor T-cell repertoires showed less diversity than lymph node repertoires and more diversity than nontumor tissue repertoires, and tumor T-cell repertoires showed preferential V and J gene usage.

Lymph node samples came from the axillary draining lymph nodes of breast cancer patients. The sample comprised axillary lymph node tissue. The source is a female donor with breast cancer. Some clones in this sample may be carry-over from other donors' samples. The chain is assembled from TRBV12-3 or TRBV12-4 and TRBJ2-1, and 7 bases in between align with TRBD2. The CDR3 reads CASSFAGVGANEQFF. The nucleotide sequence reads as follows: TGTGCCAGCAGTTTCGCGGGAGTAGGGGCCAATGAGCAGTTCTTC.